The rows below give T cell receptor beta chains drawn from one sample of a study of identical twins. TCRdb reprocessed the 5' RACE reads via MiXCR and lists one record per CDR3 protein. The table lists roughly 720,000 distinct CDR3 sequences, approximately 18% of them singletons, with around 13% in the top ten. The same sample was also studied in work on T cells expressing NK-cell markers.

The sequenced material came from PBMCs. The receptors were gathered from a woman younger than 35 in good health. CDR3s include the opening cysteine and the closing phenylalanine or tryptophan. D genes are given only for firm matches. A row's size may be missing; if present it is once, few, many or a size class.

j_call,d_call,clone_size,v_call,cdr3_aa,cdr3_nt
TRBJ1-1,.,.,TRBV5-1,CASSPLRTPNTEAFF,TGCGCCAGCAGCCCACTGAGGACGCCTAACACTGAAGCTTTCTTT
TRBJ2-7,TRBD1,few,TRBV6-5,CASSWDRSDYEQYF,TGTGCCAGCAGTTGGGACAGGTCCGATTACGAGCAGTACTTC
TRBJ2-1,TRBD2,few,TRBV6-1,CASSKRGPVDEQFF,TGTGCCAGCAGTAAGCGGGGGCCCGTCGATGAGCAGTTCTTC
TRBJ1-6,.,few,TRBV10-3,CAITGDYNSPLHF,TGTGCCATCACGGGGGACTATAATTCACCCCTCCACTTT
TRBJ2-5,TRBD1,few,TRBV20-1,CSAIRDRGQTQYF,TGCAGTGCTATAAGGGACAGGGGGCAGACCCAGTACTTC
TRBJ1-2,.,.,TRBV6-1,CASRDHDTGRGGYTF,TGTGCCAGCAGGGACCACGATACAGGGAGGGGAGGCTACACCTTC
TRBJ2-1,.,.,TRBV6-5,CASSYQLHNEQFF,TGTGCCAGCAGTTACCAACTCCACAATGAGCAGTTCTTC
TRBJ1-1,.,.,TRBV5-1,CASSLEGSPAFF,TGCGCCAGCAGCTTGGAGGGGTCACCGGCTTTCTTT
TRBJ2-7,.,.,TRBV15,CATSSMGVVEQYF,TGTGCCACCAGCAGTATGGGTGTTGTCGAGCAGTACTTC
TRBJ2-1,TRBD2,.,TRBV4-3,CASSQYVTDLAGGDDEQFF,TGCGCCAGCAGCCAATATGTCACAGATCTAGCGGGAGGAGACGATGAGCAGTTCTTC
TRBJ2-7,TRBD1,few,TRBV4-1,CASSQLSGQGIYEQYF,TGCGCCAGCAGCCAACTTTCGGGACAGGGGATCTACGAGCAGTACTTC
TRBJ2-7,.,many,TRBV27,CASSLGAGNSYEQYF,TGTGCCAGCAGTTTAGGGGCGGGAAACTCCTACGAGCAGTACTTC
TRBJ2-7,.,many,TRBV15,CATSRGGSASYEQYF,TGTGCCACCAGCAGAGGTGGAAGTGCGTCCTACGAGCAGTACTTC
TRBJ2-3,.,.,TRBV11-2,CASSLNRGGGTDTQYF,TGTGCCAGCAGCTTAAATAGAGGTGGGGGTACAGATACGCAGTATTTT
TRBJ2-1,.,.,TRBV5-1,CASSASRVSSYNEQFF,TGCGCCAGCAGCGCCAGTCGAGTGAGCTCCTACAATGAGCAGTTCTTC
TRBJ2-3,TRBD2,.,TRBV9,CASSDTRLADDTQYF,TGTGCCAGCAGCGATACAAGACTAGCGGACGATACGCAGTATTTT
TRBJ2-3,.,.,TRBV20-1,CCARDLGTGSTDTQYF,TGCTGTGCTAGAGATCTAGGGACGGGGAGCACAGATACGCAGTATTTT
TRBJ2-7,.,few,TRBV10-3,CAISLGQTGYEQYF,TGTGCCATCAGCCTCGGACAGACCGGCTACGAGCAGTACTTC
TRBJ2-1,.,few,TRBV20-1,CSATGPLRLGGNEQFF,TGCAGTGCTACAGGTCCCCTAAGACTAGGAGGCAATGAGCAGTTCTTC
TRBJ2-7,TRBD1,few,TRBV5-1,CASSAQGFQYEQYF,TGCGCCAGCAGCGCACAGGGGTTCCAGTACGAGCAGTACTTC
TRBJ2-1,.,many,TRBV7-2,CASTLFNEQFF,TGTGCCAGCACCCTATTCAATGAGCAGTTCTTC
TRBJ2-1,.,.,TRBV5-1,CASSKDGSYNEQFF,TGCGCCAGCAGCAAGGATGGGTCCTACAATGAGCAGTTCTTC
TRBJ2-7,TRBD2,.,TRBV6-5,CASSHPGLAGSVYEQYF,TGTGCCAGCAGTCACCCGGGACTAGCGGGTTCTGTCTACGAGCAGTACTTC